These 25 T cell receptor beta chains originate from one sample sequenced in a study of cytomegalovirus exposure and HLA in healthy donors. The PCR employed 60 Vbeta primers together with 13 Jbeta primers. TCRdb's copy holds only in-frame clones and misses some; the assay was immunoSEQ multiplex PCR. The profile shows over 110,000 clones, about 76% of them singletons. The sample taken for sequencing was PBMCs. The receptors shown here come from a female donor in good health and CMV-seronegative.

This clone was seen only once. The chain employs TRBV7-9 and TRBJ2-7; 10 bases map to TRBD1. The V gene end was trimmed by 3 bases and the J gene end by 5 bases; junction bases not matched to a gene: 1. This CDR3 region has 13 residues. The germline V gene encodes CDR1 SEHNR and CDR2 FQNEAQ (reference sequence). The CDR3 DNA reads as TGTGCCAGCAGCTTGGGACAGGGGAACGAGCAGTACTTC. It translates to CASSLGQGNEQYF.

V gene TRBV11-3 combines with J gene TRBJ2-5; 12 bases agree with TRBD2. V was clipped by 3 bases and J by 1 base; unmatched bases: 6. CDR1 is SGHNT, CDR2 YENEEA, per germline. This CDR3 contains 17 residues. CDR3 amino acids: CASSLITSGGFQETQYF. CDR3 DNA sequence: TGTGCCAGCAGCTTGATAACTAGCGGGGGGTTCCAAGAGACCCAGTACTTC.

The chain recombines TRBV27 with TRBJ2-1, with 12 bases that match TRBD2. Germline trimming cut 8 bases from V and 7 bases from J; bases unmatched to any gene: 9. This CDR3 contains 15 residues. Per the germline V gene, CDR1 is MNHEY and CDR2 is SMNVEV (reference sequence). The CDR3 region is CASGLGLAGLNEQFF. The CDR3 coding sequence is TGTGCCAGCGGGTTGGGACTAGCGGGTCTAAATGAGCAGTTCTTC.

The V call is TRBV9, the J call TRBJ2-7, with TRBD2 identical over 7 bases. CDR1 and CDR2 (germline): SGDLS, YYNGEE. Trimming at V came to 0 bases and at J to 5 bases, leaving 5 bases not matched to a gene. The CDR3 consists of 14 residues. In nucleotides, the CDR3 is TGTGCCAGCAGCGTAGGCGGGAGCTTCAACGAGCAGTACTTC. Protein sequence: CASSVGGSFNEQYF.

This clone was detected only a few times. The CDR3 sequence is CASSQDNTNEKLFF. In DNA, the CDR3 is TGCGCCAGCAGCCAAGATAATACTAATGAAAAACTGTTTTTT. V and J are TRBV4-3 and TRBJ1-4; D remains ambiguous. Germline-derived CDR1 and CDR2 are LGHNA and YSLEER. Trimming removed 0 bases from V and 2 bases from J, with 4 bases in between. This CDR3 contains 14 residues.

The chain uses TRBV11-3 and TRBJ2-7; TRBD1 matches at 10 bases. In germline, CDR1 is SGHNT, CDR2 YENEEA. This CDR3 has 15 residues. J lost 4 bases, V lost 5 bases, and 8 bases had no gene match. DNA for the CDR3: TGTGCCAGCAGCGCCCGGACAGGGGGATTTTACGAGCAGTACTTC. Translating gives CASSARTGGFYEQYF.

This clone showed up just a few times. The CDR3 region has the DNA TGTGCCAGCAGCTTCCTGACTAGCAGCCCAGATACGCAGTATTTT. It translates to CASSFLTSSPDTQYF. This rearrangement joins TRBV5-6 to TRBJ2-3; TRBD2 aligns across 7 bases. Looked up from germline, CDR1 is SGHDT and CDR2 is YYEEEE. J was trimmed by 4 bases and V by 2 bases; bases with no gene match: 7. CDR3 length: 15 amino acids.

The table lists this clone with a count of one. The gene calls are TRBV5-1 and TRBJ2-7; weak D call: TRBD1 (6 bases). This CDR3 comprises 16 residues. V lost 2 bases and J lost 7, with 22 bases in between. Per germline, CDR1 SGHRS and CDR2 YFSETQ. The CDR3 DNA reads TGCGCCAGCAGCTTAAGGGCCAGACAGGCCCCGCTTGAGCAGTACTTC. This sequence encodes CASSLRARQAPLEQYF.

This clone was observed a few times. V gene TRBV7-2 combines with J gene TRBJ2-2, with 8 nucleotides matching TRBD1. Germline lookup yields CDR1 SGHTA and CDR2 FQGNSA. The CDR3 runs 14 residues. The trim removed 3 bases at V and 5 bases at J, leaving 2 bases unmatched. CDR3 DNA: TGTGCCAGCAGCTTCAACAGGGGGACCGGGGAGCTGTTTTTT. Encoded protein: CASSFNRGTGELFF. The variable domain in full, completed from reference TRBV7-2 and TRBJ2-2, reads GAGVSQSPSNKVTEKGKDVELRCDPISGHTALYWYRQSLGQGLEFLIYFQGNSAPDKSGLPSDRFSAERTGGSVSTLTIQRTQQEDSAVYLCASSFNRGTGELFFGEGSRLTVL.

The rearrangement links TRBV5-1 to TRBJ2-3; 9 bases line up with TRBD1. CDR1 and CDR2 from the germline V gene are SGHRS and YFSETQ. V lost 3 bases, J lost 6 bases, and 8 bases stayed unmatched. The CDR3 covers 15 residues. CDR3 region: CASSSGQGLWDTQYF. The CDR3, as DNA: TGCGCCAGCAGCTCTGGACAGGGGCTTTGGGATACGCAGTATTTT.

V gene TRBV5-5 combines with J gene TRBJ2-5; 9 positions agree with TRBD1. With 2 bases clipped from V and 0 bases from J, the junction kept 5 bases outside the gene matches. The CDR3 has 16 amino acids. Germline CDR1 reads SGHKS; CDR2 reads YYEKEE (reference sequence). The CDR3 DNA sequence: TGTGCCAGCAGCTTAACAGGGGGCCAATACCAAGAGACCCAGTACTTC. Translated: CASSLTGGQYQETQYF.

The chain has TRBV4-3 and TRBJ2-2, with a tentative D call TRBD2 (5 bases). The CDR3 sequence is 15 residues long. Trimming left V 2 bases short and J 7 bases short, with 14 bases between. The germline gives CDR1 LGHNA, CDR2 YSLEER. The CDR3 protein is CASSQFSTGFGELFF. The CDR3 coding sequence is TGCGCCAGCAGCCAATTTAGTACGGGATTCGGGGAGCTGTTTTTT.

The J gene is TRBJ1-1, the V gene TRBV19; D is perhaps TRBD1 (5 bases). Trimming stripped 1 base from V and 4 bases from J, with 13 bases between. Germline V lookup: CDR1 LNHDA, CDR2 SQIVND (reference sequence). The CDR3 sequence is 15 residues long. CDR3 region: CASSIVQGGVTEAFF. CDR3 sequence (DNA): TGTGCCAGTAGTATAGTTCAGGGAGGGGTCACTGAAGCTTTCTTT.

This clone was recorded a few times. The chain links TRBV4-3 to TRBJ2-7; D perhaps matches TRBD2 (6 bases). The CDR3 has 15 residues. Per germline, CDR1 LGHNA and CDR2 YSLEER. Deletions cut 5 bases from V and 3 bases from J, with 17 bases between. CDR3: CASSYGAGTDYEQYF. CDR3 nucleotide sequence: TGCGCCAGCAGCTACGGGGCAGGGACTGACTACGAGCAGTACTTC.

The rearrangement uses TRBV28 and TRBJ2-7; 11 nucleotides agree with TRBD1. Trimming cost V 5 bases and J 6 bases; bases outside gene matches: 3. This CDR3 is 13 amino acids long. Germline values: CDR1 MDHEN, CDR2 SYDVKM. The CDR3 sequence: CASSPDRGLEQYF. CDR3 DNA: TGTGCCAGCAGTCCGGACAGGGGGCTCGAGCAGTACTTC.

The CDR3 loop is CASSPPTSGAYYNEQFF. CDR3 DNA: TGTGCCAGCAGCCCTCCGACTAGCGGGGCGTACTACAATGAGCAGTTCTTC. This chain joins TRBV9 and TRBJ2-1; 11 bases agree with TRBD2. CDR1 is SGDLS and CDR2 is YYNGEE in the germline V gene. This CDR3 spans 17 amino acids. The V gene end was trimmed by 4 bases and the J gene end by 3 bases; junction bases not matched to a gene: 9.

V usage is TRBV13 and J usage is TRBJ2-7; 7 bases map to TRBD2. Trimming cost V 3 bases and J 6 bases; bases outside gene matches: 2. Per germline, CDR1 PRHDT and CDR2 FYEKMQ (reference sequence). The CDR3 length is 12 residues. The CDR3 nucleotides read TGTGCCAGCAGCTTGGGGGGGGGCGAGCAGTACTTC. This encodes CASSLGGGEQYF.

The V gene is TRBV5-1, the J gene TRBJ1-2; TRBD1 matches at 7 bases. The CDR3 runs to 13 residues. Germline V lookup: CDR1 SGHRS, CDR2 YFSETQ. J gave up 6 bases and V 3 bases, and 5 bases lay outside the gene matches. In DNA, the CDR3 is TGCGCCAGCAGCTCGGGACAGCTAAATGGCTACACCTTC. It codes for CASSSGQLNGYTF.

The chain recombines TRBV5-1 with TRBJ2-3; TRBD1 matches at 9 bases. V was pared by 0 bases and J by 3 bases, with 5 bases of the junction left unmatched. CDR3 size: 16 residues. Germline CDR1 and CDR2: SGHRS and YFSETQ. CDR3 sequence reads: CASSLGGTGRTDTQYF. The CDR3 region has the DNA TGCGCCAGCAGCTTGGGCGGGACAGGGAGAACAGATACGCAGTATTTT.

Written as DNA, the CDR3 is TGTGCCAGCAGTTTAATCGGGGGGAACACAGATACGCAGTATTTT. Its protein product is CASSLIGGNTDTQYF. V and J are TRBV27 and TRBJ2-3; TRBD2 matches at 7 bases. Germline V lookup: CDR1 MNHEY, CDR2 SMNVEV (reference sequence). The CDR3 covers 15 residues. V shed 2 bases, J shed 2 bases, and the junction held 4 bases outside the gene matches.

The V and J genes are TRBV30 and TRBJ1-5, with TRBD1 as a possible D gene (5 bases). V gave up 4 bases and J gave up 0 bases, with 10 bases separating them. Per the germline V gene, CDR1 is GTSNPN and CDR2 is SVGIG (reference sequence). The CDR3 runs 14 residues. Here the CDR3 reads CAWTVGGSNQPQHF. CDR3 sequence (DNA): TGTGCCTGGACCGTCGGGGGTAGCAATCAGCCCCAGCATTTT.

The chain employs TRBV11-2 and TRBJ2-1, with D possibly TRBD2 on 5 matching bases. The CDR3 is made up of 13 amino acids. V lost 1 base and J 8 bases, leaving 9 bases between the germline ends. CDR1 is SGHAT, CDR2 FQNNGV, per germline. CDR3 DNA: TGTGCCAGCAGCTTAGGCTCCGGGGATGAGCAGTTCTTC. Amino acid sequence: CASSLGSGDEQFF.

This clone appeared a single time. CDR3 protein: CASSPGDTNQPQHF. The CDR3 bases are TGTGCCAGCTCACCTGGGGACACTAATCAGCCCCAGCATTTT. This sequence joins TRBV18 and TRBJ1-5; a possible D gene is TRBD1 (6 bases). This CDR3 has 14 amino acids. Per the germline V gene, CDR1 is KGHSH and CDR2 is LQKENI. Between the trimmed V and J ends, which lost 3 bases and 4 bases, there was a span of 10 bases. Complete variable domain (other parts from reference TRBV18 and TRBJ1-5): NAGVMQNPRHLVRRRGQEARLRCSPMKGHSHVYWYRQLPEEGLKFMVYLQKENIIDESGMPKERFSAEFPKEGPSILRIQQVVRGDSAAYFCASSPGDTNQPQHFGDGTRLSIL.

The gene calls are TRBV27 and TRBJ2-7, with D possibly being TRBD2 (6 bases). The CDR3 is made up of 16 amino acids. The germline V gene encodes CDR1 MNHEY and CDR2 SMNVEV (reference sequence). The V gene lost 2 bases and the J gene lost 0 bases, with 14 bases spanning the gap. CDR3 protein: CASSLVRGISSYEQYF. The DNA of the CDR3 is TGTGCCAGCAGTTTAGTTCGGGGGATTAGCTCCTACGAGCAGTACTTC.

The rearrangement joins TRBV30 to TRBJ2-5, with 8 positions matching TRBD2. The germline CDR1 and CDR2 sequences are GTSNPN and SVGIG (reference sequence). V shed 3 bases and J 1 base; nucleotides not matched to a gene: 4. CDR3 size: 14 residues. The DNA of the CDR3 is TGTGCCTGGAGCCGGGGGGGAGGCCAAGAGACCCAGTACTTC. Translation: CAWSRGGGQETQYF. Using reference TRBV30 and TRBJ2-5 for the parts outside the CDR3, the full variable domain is SQTIHQWPATLVQPVGSPLSLECTVEGTSNPNLYWYRQAAGRGLQLLFYSVGIGQISSEVPQNLSASRPQDRQFILSSKKLLLSDSGFYLCAWSRGGGQETQYFGPGTRLLVL.